This entry lists 27 T cell receptor beta chains sequenced from one sample in a study of tumor-infiltrating lymphocytes in primary liver carcinoma. The researchers obtained blood RNA from unsorted whole blood and also extracted germline DNA. TCR beta cDNA came from roughly 0.45 ug total RNA, primed with a constant-region primer. Nested multiplex PCR, run for three rounds with slightly modified ARM-PCR, yielded TCR beta libraries. For about 11 cycles apiece, the opening two PCR rounds ran with TRBV1-TRBV30 forward primers and a C-beta reverse primer. Via MiXCR, TCRdb re-called the multiplex PCR reads, giving one row per CDR3 protein. The table lists 300,000 to 400,000 distinct CDR3 sequences, less than 75% of them singletons, with roughly 8.9% in the top ten. Sequencing was performed on peripheral blood. The receptors derive from a man aged 40-50 years with primary liver carcinoma and hepatitis B virus infection.

V and J are TRBV7-2 and TRBJ2-1; 10 bases align to TRBD2. The CDR3 extends over 15 amino acids. J lost 9 bases, V lost 2 bases, and 7 bases had no gene match. The germline CDR1 and CDR2 sequences are SGHTA and FQGNSA. The CDR3 loop is CASSLLAGESGEQFF. Written as DNA, the CDR3 is TGTGCCAGCAGCTTACTAGCGGGAGAGTCAGGTGAGCAGTTCTTC.

On this clonotype: The junction departs from germline at one end; a sequencing error may be responsible. The genes are TRBV7-8 and TRBJ2-7, with D possibly matching TRBD2 (6 bases). Germline V lookup: CDR1 SGHVS, CDR2 FQNEAQ. The CDR3 length is 16 residues. CDR3 nucleotide sequence: TGTGCCAGAAGCTTACTCCAGGGACTCTCTACCTACGAGCAGTACTTC. Amino acid sequence: CARSLLQGLSTYEQYF.

A note on this clonotype: This may stem from a read error, because a much larger clone lies one nucleotide away. The chain employs TRBV6-5 and TRBJ1-5; TRBD1 agrees at 7 bases. Germline CDR1 reads MNHEY; CDR2 reads SVGAGI. V lost 6 bases, J lost 5 bases, and 10 bases stayed unmatched. This CDR3 contains 15 residues. The CDR3 loop is CASRYRQGADQPQHF. The CDR3 DNA follows: TGTGCCAGCAGATACCGACAGGGTGCGGATCAGCCCCAGCATTTT.

In this sample, this clonotype turned up many times. The V gene is TRBV12-3 or TRBV12-4, the J gene TRBJ2-7; D gene unclear. The V end was cut by 6 bases, the J end by 3 bases, with 24 bases between. CDR3 length: 17 residues. CDR3 sequence (DNA): TGTGCCAGCAGCCGAGACGAAATTACCTACATTGACTACGAGCAGTACTTC. It codes for CASSRDEITYIDYEQYF.

This chain uses TRBV29-1 with TRBJ2-3, with TRBD1 matching over 8 bases. V gave up 3 bases and J gave up 2 bases; unmatched junction bases: 7. This CDR3 contains 15 residues. Per germline, CDR1 SQVTM and CDR2 ANQGSEA. In DNA form, the CDR3 reads TGCAGCGTTGAGGACAGGGCCGGCATCACAGATACGCAGTATTTT. Amino acids: CSVEDRAGITDTQYF.

On this clonotype itself: One end of the junction fails to match germline, which may point to a read error. The rearrangement joins TRBV11-2 to TRBJ1-2; 7 nucleotides line up with TRBD1. Germline values: CDR1 SGHAT, CDR2 FQNNGV. This CDR3 has 14 amino acids. CDR3 sequence: CASSLTGSDYVYTF. The DNA of the CDR3 is TGTGCCAGCAGCTTGACAGGGAGCGACTATGTCTACACCTTC.

This clonotype was counted ten times or more. The J gene is TRBJ2-1, the V gene TRBV5-6; 8 nucleotides match TRBD1. There are 15 residues in the CDR3. V was clipped by 2 bases and J by 8 bases; unmatched bases: 9. The V gene's germline CDR1 is SGHDT and CDR2 YYEEEE. The CDR3 is CASSLRGQVIYEQFF. DNA of the CDR3: TGTGCCAGCAGCTTACGGGGACAGGTCATCTATGAGCAGTTCTTC.

The chain couples TRBV30 to TRBJ2-3, with 9 nucleotides matching TRBD2. The germline gives CDR1 GTSNPN, CDR2 SVGIG (reference sequence). V shed 1 base and J 7 bases; nucleotides not matched to a gene: 9. CDR3 size: 15 residues. In DNA, the CDR3 is TGTGCCTGGAGTGGTGGGGGGACTAGCTATTATACGCAGTATTTT. Its protein is CAWSGGGTSYYTQYF.

About this clonotype itself: Germline and junction disagree at one end, which may indicate a read error. The chain couples TRBV12-3 or TRBV12-4 to TRBJ2-6; D may be TRBD2 (6 bases). The CDR3 consists of 15 residues. CDR3: CASSRTSSGANVLTF. The CDR3 DNA sequence: TGTGCCAGTTCCCGAACTAGCTCTGGGGCTAACGTCCTGACTTTC.

With respect to this clonotype: One end of the junction does not line up with germline, which may come from a read error. The chain has TRBV6-1 and TRBJ1-2; tentative D call: TRBD1 (5 bases). Germline CDR1 reads MNHNS; CDR2 reads SASEGT. The CDR3 runs to 14 residues. The CDR3 region has the DNA TGTGTCAGCAGGGCCGAGACACCGGATGGTGGCTACACCTTC. Translating it yields CVSRAETPDGGYTF.

This clonotype was seen repeatedly, ten times or more. V and J are TRBV6-1 and TRBJ1-2; D unresolved. Germline V CDR1 and CDR2: MNHNS, SASEGT. This CDR3 has 14 amino acids. Trimming took 2 bases from V and 3 from J, leaving 10 bases between them. CDR3 loop: CASSEQPGDYGYTF. Here the CDR3 DNA reads TGTGCCAGCAGTGAACAGCCCGGGGACTATGGCTACACCTTC.

In regard to this clonotype: One end of the junction does not line up with germline, which may come from a read error. The V gene is TRBV5-8, the J gene TRBJ2-3; a weak D match, TRBD2 (6 bases). This CDR3 region has 16 residues. Germline values: CDR1 SGHTS, CDR2 YDEGEE. The CDR3 is CVSSLRDGASTDTQYF. The DNA of the CDR3 is TGTGTCAGCAGCTTGCGGGATGGTGCTAGTACAGATACGCAGTATTTT.

V usage is TRBV11-2 and J usage is TRBJ1-1; 7 bases are a match to TRBD1. The CDR3 covers 16 residues. The germline V gene encodes CDR1 SGHAT and CDR2 FQNNGV. The ends lost 7 bases at V and 0 bases at J; junction bases unmatched: 11. CDR3 in amino acids: CASNLNRGRLNTEAFF. Written as DNA, the CDR3 is TGTGCCAGCAACCTTAACAGGGGACGACTGAACACTGAAGCTTTCTTT. The complete variable domain, with remaining parts taken from reference TRBV11-2 and TRBJ1-1, reads EAGVAQSPRYKIIEKRQSVAFWCNPISGHATLYWYQQILGQGPKLLIQFQNNGVVDDSQLPKDRFSAERLKGVDSTLKIQPAKLEDSAVYLCASNLNRGRLNTEAFFGQGTRLTVV.

This clonotype was counted many times. The chain carries TRBV4-3 and TRBJ1-1, with D unresolved. The V end was cut by 1 base, the J end by 6 bases, with 9 bases between. CDR3 length equals 13 residues. The germline gives CDR1 LGHNA, CDR2 YSLEER. The CDR3 loop is CASSQAQRAEAFF. The CDR3 region has the DNA TGCGCCAGCAGCCAAGCCCAGAGGGCTGAAGCTTTCTTT.

V and J are TRBV5-1 and TRBJ1-1; D uncertain. V shed 0 bases and J shed 4 bases, with 10 bases lying between them. The CDR3 runs to 14 residues. Germline V gene data show CDR1 as SGHRS and CDR2 as YFSETQ. In nucleotides, the CDR3 is TGCGCCAGCAGCTTGGGGGCCGAGGGCACTGAAGCTTTCTTT. Protein sequence: CASSLGAEGTEAFF.

Concerning this clonotype: This may be a read error: a much more frequent sequence differs by one nucleotide. The rearrangement links TRBV6-1 to TRBJ1-1, with unresolved D. Trimming took off 0 bases at V and 1 base at J, with 12 bases between the two ends. The CDR3 is 16 amino acids. From germline, CDR1 is MNHNS and CDR2 SASEGT. The CDR3 DNA sequence: TGTGCCAGCAGTGAAGCGTTGCCAGCAGGGAACACTGAAGCTTTCTTT. Residues: CASSEALPAGNTEAFF.

This clonotype was seen just once. The conserved phenylalanine or tryptophan normally closing the CDR3 is absent here, so this likely arose from a read error. The genes are TRBV29-1 and TRBJ2-2; possible D gene TRBD2, 6 bases. Trimming removed 7 bases from V and 6 bases from J, with 18 bases in between. Per the germline V gene, CDR1 is SQVTM and CDR2 is ANQGSEA. The CDR3 has 14 residues. This CDR3 reads CSAVGGIGAGELFL. In DNA, the CDR3 is TGCAGCGCTGTAGGAGGGATCGGCGCCGGGGAGCTGTTTCTT.

The rearrangement links TRBV7-9 to TRBJ2-3, with D tentatively TRBD2 (7 bases). The CDR3 contains 17 residues. Between the trimmed V and J ends, which lost 5 bases and 8 bases, there was a span of 26 bases. The germline V gene has CDR1 SEHNR and CDR2 FQNEAQ (reference sequence). The CDR3 bases are TGTGCCAGCAGCCACCCCACGGGGGGCGGTAGTATGGGTACGCAGTATTTT. Translation: CASSHPTGGGSMGTQYF.

This clonotype was picked up many times. This chain connects TRBV11-2 to TRBJ2-1; D is uncertain. This CDR3 has 15 amino acids. Trimming took 7 bases from V and 0 from J, leaving 13 bases between them. CDR1 and CDR2 from the germline V gene are SGHAT and FQNNGV. The CDR3 bases are TGTGCCAGCACCATAGACTTGAGCTCCTACAATGAGCAGTTCTTC. This translates into CASTIDLSSYNEQFF.

About this clonotype itself: A read error may be the cause here, since a much bigger clone is one base away. The chain joins TRBV12-3 or TRBV12-4 to TRBJ2-3, with 9 bases that match TRBD2. V lost 7 bases and J lost 4; bases outside the gene matches: 15. The CDR3 is made up of 17 amino acids. The CDR3 coding sequence is TGTGCCAGCAATTTTCTTTTGCCTAGCGGGATCCCAGATACGCAGTATTTT. It translates to CASNFLLPSGIPDTQYF.

A note on this clonotype: A much larger clone lies a single base off, so this may be a read error. This chain uses TRBV6-1 with TRBJ2-7; D uncertain. The CDR3 spans 11 residues. CDR1 MNHNS and CDR2 SASEGT come from the germline V gene. CDR3 DNA: TGTACCAGCACCACAGTCTACGAGCAGTACTTC. This translates into CTSTTVYEQYF.

About this clonotype: The CDR3 carries no conserved terminal phenylalanine or tryptophan, so it likely arises from a read error. The chain recombines TRBV29-1 with TRBJ2-5, with 10 nucleotides matching TRBD2. Germline CDR1 and CDR2: SQVTM and ANQGSEA. This CDR3 contains 13 residues. The V gene end was trimmed by 7 bases and the J gene end by 5 bases; junction bases not matched to a gene: 7. The CDR3 protein is CSGASGRSETQYL. DNA of the CDR3: TGCAGCGGGGCTAGCGGGAGATCTGAGACCCAGTACTTA.

With respect to this clonotype: One junction end disagrees with the germline gene, perhaps due to a read error. This rearrangement joins TRBV4-3 to TRBJ2-2; D possibly uses TRBD1 or TRBD2 (5 bases each). CDR3 length equals 16 residues. The germline V gene encodes CDR1 LGHNA and CDR2 YSLEER. The CDR3 bases are TGCGCCGGCAGCCAAGGCCCCACCAGGGTCACCGGGGAGCTGTTTTTC. Its translation is CAGSQGPTRVTGELFF.

This clonotype was recorded a few times. This chain joins TRBV13 and TRBJ2-4; 11 bases are a match to TRBD1. Trimming cost V 7 bases and J 2 bases; bases outside gene matches: 7. There are 16 residues in the CDR3. CDR1 is PRHDT, CDR2 FYEKMQ, per germline (reference sequence). CDR3 nucleotides: TGTGCCAGCACCTCGGACAGGGGGCGAACCAAAAACATTCAGTACTTC. Encoded protein: CASTSDRGRTKNIQYF.

A note on this clonotype: A much larger clone differs by one base, so this may be a read error. CDR3 protein: CASSREDRRRTWELFF. The DNA for the CDR3 is TGCGCCAGCAGTAGAGAGGACAGGAGGCGGACCTGGGAGCTGTTTTTT. V usage is TRBV4-1 and J usage is TRBJ2-2, with 7 bases lining up with TRBD1. The CDR3 is 16 amino acids. In germline, CDR1 is MGHRA, CDR2 YSYEKL. V trimming: 6 bases; J trimming: 9 bases; junction bases outside the gene matches: 16.

In the case of this clonotype: The junction departs from the called germline gene at one end, perhaps through a read error. V gene TRBV25-1 combines with J gene TRBJ1-2, with D unresolved. The germline V gene has CDR1 MGHDK and CDR2 SYGVNS. The CDR3 runs to 13 residues. The CDR3 sequence: CTSSESPPGGYTF. The CDR3 DNA is TGTACCAGCAGTGAATCCCCCCCGGGCGGCTACACCTTC.

This clonotype was observed a handful of times. The junction does not match germline at one end; this may be a read error. The gene calls are TRBV28 and TRBJ2-7; tentative D call: TRBD1 (5 bases). Germline V CDR1 and CDR2: MDHEN, SYDVKM. This CDR3 spans 14 amino acids. CDR3 loop: CASRQNPGSSEQYF. CDR3 sequence (DNA): TGTGCCAGCAGACAAAACCCAGGGTCCTCCGAGCAGTACTTC. Full variable domain (remainder filled in from reference TRBV28 and TRBJ2-7): DVKVTQSSRYLVKRTGEKVFLECVQDMDHENMFWYRQDPGLGLRLIYFSYDVKMKEKGDIPEGYSVSREKKERFSLILESASTNQTSMYLCASRQNPGSSEQYFGPGTRLTVT.